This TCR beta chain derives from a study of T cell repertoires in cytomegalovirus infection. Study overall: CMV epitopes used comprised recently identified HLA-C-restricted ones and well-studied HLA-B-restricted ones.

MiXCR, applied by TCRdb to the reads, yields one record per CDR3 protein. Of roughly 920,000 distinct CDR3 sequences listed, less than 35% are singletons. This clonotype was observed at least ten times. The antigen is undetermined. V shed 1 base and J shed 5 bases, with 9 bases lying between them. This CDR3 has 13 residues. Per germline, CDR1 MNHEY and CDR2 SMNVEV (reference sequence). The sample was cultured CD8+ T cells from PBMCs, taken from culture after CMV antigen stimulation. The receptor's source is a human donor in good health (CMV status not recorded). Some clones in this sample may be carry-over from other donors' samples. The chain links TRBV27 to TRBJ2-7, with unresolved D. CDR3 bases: TGTGCCAGCAGTTTATACAAGGGTAACGAGCAGTACTTC. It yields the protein CASSLYKGNEQYF.